This T cell receptor (beta chain) was sequenced for a study of T cell changes during pregnancy in multiple sclerosis. The table came from immunoSEQ multiplex PCR; TCRdb's copy has only in-frame clones and leaves some out. The sample holds around 13,000 clones, 85% to 90% seen once. The clonotype originates from a female donor in good health, enrolled as a control in a pregnancy study. The specimen was CD8+ T cells from peripheral blood mononuclear cells, collected after pregnancy.

CDR3: CASSPPPGGQDNQPQHF. As DNA, the CDR3 is TGTGCCAGCTCACCACCCCCCGGGGGGCAGGACAATCAGCCCCAGCATTTT. The gene calls are TRBV18 and TRBJ1-5; weak D call: TRBD1 (6 bases). V dropped 0 bases and J dropped 3 bases, with 15 bases sitting between them. The CDR3 runs 17 residues. Germline CDR1 and CDR2: KGHSH and LQKENI.